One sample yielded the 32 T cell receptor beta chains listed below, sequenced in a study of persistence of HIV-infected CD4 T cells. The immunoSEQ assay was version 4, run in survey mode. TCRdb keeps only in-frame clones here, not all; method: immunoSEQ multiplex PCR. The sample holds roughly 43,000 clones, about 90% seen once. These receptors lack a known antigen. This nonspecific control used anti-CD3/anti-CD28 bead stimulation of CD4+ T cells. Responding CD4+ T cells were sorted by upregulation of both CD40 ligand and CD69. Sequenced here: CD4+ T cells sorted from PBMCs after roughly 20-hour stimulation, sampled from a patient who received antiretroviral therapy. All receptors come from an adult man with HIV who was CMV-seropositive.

For the CDR3, the DNA is TGTGCCAGCAGCGTATCGCCGATTGCCGAGCAGTACTTC. Amino acid sequence: CASSVSPIAEQYF. The chain links TRBV9 to TRBJ2-7; D is unresolved. V lost 1 base to trimming and J lost 6 bases, with 11 bases between them. This CDR3 region has 13 residues. The germline CDR1 and CDR2 sequences are SGDLS and YYNGEE.

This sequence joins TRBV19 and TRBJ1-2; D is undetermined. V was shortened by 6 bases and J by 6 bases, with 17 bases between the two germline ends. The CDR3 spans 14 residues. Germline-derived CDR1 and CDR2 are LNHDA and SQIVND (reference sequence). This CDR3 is CASSLSGDLHGYTF. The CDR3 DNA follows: TGTGCCAGTAGCCTATCGGGCGACCTTCATGGCTACACCTTC.

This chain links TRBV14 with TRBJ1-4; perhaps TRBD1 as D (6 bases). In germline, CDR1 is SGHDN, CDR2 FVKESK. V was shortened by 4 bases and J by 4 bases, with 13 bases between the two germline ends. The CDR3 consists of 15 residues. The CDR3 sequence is CASSPGAFHNEKLFF. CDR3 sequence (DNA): TGTGCCAGCAGCCCAGGGGCGTTTCATAATGAAAAACTGTTTTTT.

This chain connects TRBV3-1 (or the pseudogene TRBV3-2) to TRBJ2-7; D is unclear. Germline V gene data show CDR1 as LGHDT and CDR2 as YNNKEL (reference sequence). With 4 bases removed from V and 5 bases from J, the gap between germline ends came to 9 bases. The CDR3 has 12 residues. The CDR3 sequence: CASSLRRNEQYF. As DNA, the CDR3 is TGTGCCAGCAGCCTTCGACGTAACGAGCAGTACTTC.

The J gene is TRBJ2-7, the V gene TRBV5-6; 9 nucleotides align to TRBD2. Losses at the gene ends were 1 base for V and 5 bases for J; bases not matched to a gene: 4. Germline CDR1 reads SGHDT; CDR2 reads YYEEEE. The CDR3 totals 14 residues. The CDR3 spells CASSLLAGEDEQYF. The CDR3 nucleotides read TGTGCCAGCAGCTTGTTAGCGGGGGAGGACGAGCAGTACTTC.

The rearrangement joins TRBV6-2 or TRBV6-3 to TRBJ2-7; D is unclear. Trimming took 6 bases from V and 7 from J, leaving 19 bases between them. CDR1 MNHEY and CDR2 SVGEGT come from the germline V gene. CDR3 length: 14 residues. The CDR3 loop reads CASSPLQSPDEQYF. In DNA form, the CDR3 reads TGTGCCAGCAGCCCCTTACAAAGCCCTGATGAGCAGTACTTC.

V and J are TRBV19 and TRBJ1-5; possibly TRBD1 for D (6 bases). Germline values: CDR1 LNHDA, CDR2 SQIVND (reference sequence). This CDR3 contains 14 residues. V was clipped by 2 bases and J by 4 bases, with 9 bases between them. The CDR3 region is CASSISGQNQPQHF. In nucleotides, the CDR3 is TGTGCCAGTAGTATATCAGGACAGAATCAGCCCCAGCATTTT.

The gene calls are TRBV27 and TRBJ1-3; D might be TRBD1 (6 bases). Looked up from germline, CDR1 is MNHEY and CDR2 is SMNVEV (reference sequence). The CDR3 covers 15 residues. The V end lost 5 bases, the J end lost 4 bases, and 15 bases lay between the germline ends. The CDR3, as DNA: TGTGCCAGCAGTAAATCCGGGACAACCGGAAACACCATATATTTT. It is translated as CASSKSGTTGNTIYF.

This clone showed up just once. CDR3 sequence reads: CASRSTINTGELFF. As DNA, the CDR3 is TGTGCCAGCAGATCGACAATTAACACCGGGGAGCTGTTTTTT. V is TRBV6-5 and J is TRBJ2-2, with unresolved D. Per the germline V gene, CDR1 is MNHEY and CDR2 is SVGAGI. The CDR3 extends over 14 amino acids. Trimming took 6 bases from V and 2 from J, leaving 10 bases between them.

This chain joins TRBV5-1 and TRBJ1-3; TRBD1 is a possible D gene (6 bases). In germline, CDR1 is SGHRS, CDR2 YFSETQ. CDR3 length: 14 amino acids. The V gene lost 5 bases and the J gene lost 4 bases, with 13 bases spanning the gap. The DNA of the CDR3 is TGCGCCAGCAGTTCTACAGGGCGAGGAAACACCATATATTTT. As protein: CASSSTGRGNTIYF.

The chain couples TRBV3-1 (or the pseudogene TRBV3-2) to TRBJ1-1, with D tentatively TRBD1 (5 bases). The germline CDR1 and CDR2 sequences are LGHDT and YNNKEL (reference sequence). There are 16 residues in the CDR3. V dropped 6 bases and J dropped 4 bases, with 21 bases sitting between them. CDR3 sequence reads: CASSSNRNSLITEAFF. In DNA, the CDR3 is TGTGCCAGCAGTTCGAACAGGAATTCCCTGATCACTGAAGCTTTCTTT.

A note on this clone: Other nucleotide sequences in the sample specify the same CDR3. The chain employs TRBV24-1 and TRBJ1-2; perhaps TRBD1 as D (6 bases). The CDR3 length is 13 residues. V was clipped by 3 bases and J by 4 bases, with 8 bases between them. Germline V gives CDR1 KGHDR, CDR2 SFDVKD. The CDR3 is CATSDRGGYGYTF. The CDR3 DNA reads TGTGCCACCAGTGATCGAGGGGGCTATGGCTACACCTTC.

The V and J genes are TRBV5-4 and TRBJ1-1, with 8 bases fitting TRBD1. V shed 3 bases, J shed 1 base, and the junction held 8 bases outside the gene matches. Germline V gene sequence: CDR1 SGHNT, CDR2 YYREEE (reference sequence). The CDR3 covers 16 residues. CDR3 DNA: TGTGCCAGCAGCTACCTACAGGGGGTAGGGAACACTGAAGCTTTCTTT. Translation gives CASSYLQGVGNTEAFF.

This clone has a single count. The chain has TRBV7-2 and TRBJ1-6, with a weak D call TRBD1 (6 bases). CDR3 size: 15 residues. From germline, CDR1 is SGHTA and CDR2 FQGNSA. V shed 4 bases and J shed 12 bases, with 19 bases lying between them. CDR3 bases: TGTGCCAGCAGCTGGAACAGGGATACAGCCCGACCCCTCCACTTT. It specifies CASSWNRDTARPLHF.

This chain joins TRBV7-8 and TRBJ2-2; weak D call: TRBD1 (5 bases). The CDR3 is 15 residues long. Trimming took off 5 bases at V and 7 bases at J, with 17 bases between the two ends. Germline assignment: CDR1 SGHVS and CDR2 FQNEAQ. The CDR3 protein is CASSIKLGVVGELFF. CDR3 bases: TGTGCCAGCAGCATTAAGTTAGGGGTGGTCGGGGAGCTGTTTTTT.

DNA for the CDR3: TGTGCCAGCAGTGGGGGGACAGGGACTGCGGCCGGCAATCAGCCCCAGCATTTT. This encodes CASSGGTGTAAGNQPQHF. The chain recombines TRBV6-1 with TRBJ1-5; the match to TRBD1 covers 9 bases. The CDR3 covers 18 residues. CDR1 and CDR2 (germline): MNHNS, SASEGT. The ends lost 4 bases at V and 2 bases at J; junction bases unmatched: 12.

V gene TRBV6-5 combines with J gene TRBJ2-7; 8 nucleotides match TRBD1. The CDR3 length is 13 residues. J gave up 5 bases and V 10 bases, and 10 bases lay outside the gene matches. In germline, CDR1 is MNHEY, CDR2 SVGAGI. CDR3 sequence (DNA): TGTGCCACCAAGGAGGACAGGGTCGACGAGCAGTACTTC. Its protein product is CATKEDRVDEQYF.

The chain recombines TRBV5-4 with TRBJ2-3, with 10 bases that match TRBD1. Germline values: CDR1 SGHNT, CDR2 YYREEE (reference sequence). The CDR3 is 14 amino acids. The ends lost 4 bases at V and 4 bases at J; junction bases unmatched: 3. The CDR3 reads CASSRDRGADTQYF. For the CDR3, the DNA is TGTGCCAGCAGCCGGGACAGGGGCGCAGATACGCAGTATTTT.

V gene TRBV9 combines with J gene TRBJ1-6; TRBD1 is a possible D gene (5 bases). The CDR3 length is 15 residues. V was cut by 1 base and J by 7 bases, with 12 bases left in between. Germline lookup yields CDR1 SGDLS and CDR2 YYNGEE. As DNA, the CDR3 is TGTGCCAGCAGCGTATCGGGGGTCGGGAATTCACCCCTCCACTTT. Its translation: CASSVSGVGNSPLHF.

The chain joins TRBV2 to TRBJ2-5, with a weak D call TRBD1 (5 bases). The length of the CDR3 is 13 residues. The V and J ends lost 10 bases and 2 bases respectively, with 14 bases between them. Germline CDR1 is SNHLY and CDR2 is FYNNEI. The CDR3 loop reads CATSQGTQETQYF. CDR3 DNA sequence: TGTGCCACCTCGCAGGGCACTCAAGAGACCCAGTACTTC.

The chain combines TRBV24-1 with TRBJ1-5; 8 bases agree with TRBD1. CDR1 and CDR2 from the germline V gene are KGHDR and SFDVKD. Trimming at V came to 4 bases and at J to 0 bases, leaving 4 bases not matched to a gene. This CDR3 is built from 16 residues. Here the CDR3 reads CATSDRTGPSNQPQHF. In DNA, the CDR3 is TGTGCCACCAGTGACCGGACAGGGCCTAGCAATCAGCCCCAGCATTTT.

CDR3 sequence reads: CASSEARTFYGYTF. CDR3 in DNA: TGTGCCAGCAGTGAAGCGCGAACCTTTTATGGCTACACCTTC. The J gene is TRBJ1-2, the V gene TRBV2, with D unclear. The CDR3 consists of 14 residues. V lost 0 bases, J lost 5 bases, and 10 bases lay in between. The germline CDR1 and CDR2 sequences are SNHLY and FYNNEI.

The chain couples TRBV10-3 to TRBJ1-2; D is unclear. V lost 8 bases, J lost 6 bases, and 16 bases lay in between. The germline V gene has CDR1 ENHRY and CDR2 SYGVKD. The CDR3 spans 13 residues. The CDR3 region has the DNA TGTGCCATCCTCTCCTCAGGTGTCGATGGCTACACCTTC. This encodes CAILSSGVDGYTF.

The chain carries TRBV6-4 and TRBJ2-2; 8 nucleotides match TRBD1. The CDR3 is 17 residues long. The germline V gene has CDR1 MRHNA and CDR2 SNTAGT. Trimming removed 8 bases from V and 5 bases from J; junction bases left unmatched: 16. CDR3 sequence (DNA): TGTGCCAGCTCACGAGCACTTCAGGGGGCGCCTACCGGGGAGCTGTTTTTT. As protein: CASSRALQGAPTGELFF.

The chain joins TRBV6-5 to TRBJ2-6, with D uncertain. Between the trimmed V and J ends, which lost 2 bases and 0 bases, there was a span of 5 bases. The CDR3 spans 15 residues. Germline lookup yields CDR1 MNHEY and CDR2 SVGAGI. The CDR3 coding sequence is TGTGCCAGCAGTTACCCGGGCTCTGGGGCCAACGTCCTGACTTTC. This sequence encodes CASSYPGSGANVLTF.

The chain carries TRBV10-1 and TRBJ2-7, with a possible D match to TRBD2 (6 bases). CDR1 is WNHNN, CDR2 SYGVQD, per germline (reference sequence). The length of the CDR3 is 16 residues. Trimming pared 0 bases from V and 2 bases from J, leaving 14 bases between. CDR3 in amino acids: CASSESRTGGTYEQYF. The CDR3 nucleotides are TGCGCCAGCAGTGAGTCCCGGACGGGCGGGACCTACGAGCAGTACTTC.

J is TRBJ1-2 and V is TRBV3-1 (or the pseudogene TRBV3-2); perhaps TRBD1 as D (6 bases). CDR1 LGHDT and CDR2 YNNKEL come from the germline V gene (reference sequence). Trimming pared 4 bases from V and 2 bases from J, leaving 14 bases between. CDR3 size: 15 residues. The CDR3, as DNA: TGTGCCAGCAGCCGCTCCGGGGGCAGGAACTATGGCTACACCTTC. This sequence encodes CASSRSGGRNYGYTF.

CDR3 DNA: TGCGCCAGCACCCCTCATAGCAATCAGCCCCAGCATTTT. Protein product: CASTPHSNQPQHF. The chain combines TRBV10-2 with TRBJ1-5; no clear D gene. The germline gives CDR1 WSHSY, CDR2 SAAADI. Trimming took off 7 bases at V and 0 bases at J, with 7 bases between the two ends. The CDR3 runs to 13 residues.

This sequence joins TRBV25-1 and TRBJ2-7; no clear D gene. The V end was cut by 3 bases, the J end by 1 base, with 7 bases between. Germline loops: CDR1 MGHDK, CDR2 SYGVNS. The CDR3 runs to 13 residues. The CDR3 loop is CASSDSPSYEQYF. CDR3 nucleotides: TGTGCCAGCAGTGACAGTCCTTCCTACGAGCAGTACTTC.

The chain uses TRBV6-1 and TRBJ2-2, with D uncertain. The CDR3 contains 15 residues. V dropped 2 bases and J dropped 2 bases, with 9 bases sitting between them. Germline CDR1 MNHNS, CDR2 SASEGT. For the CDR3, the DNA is TGTGCCAGCAGTGAACGGGCTCTAAACACCGGGGAGCTGTTTTTT. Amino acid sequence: CASSERALNTGELFF.

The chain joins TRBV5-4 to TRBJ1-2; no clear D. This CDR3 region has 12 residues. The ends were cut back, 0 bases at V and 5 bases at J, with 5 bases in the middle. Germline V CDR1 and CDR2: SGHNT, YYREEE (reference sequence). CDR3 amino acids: CASSLDRYGYTF. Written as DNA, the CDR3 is TGTGCCAGCAGCTTGGATCGGTATGGCTACACCTTC.

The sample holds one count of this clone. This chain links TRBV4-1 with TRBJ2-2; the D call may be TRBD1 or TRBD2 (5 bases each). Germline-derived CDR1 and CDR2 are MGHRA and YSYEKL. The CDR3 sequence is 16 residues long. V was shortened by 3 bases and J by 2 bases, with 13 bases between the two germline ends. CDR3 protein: CASSHTGTRNTGELFF. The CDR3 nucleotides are TGCGCCAGCAGCCATACTGGGACCAGAAACACCGGGGAGCTGTTTTTT.